The 29 T cell receptor beta chains presented below share a single source sample, sequenced in a study of early T cells in non-severe SARS-CoV-2 infection. TCRdb independently ran MiXCR on the 5' RACE reads; one entry per CDR3 protein. The sample yields approximately 20,000 distinct CDR3 sequences, 4.5% to 5% seen once. Sequencing used whole blood. These receptors all stem from an adult who was a healthcare worker with PCR-confirmed SARS-CoV-2 infection or an uninfected control (not recorded which).

This clonotype was observed many times. This rearrangement joins TRBV19 to TRBJ2-3, with TRBD1 matching 10 bases. From germline, CDR1 is LNHDA and CDR2 SQIVND (reference sequence). V was pared by 9 bases and J by 5 bases, with 8 bases of the junction left unmatched. The CDR3 consists of 14 residues. This CDR3 reads CASPDRGQGDTQYF. In DNA, the CDR3 is TGTGCCAGCCCCGACAGGGGGCAGGGAGATACGCAGTATTTT.

This clonotype was counted at least ten times. The chain couples TRBV20-1 to TRBJ2-1; 8 nucleotides line up with TRBD2. The CDR3 is 15 amino acids. J gave up 4 bases and V 5 bases, and 10 bases lay outside the gene matches. CDR1 is DFQATT and CDR2 is SNEGSKA in the germline V gene (reference sequence). The CDR3 reads CSAARSLAGYNEQFF. The CDR3 bases are TGCAGTGCTGCCCGTTCTTTAGCGGGGTACAATGAGCAGTTCTTC.

In this sample, this clonotype turned up many times. This chain uses TRBV11-1 with TRBJ2-1; D call uncertain. The CDR3 sequence is 13 residues long. Trimming left V 1 base short and J 8 bases short, with 9 bases between. The germline gives CDR1 SGHAT, CDR2 FQDESV (reference sequence). CDR3 coding DNA: TGTGCCAGCAGCTTAGAGGCCAGCCATGAGCAGTTCTTC. Protein: CASSLEASHEQFF.

CDR3 loop: CASSLRPHNEQFF. The CDR3, as DNA: TGTGCCAGCTCACTGAGGCCTCACAATGAGCAGTTCTTC. The gene calls are TRBV28 and TRBJ2-1; D gene uncertain. The CDR3 spans 13 residues. Germline CDR1 and CDR2: MDHEN and SYDVKM. The V gene lost 8 bases and the J gene lost 5 bases, with 13 bases spanning the gap.

This clonotype was detected many times. V is TRBV4-3 and J is TRBJ2-1; D is perhaps TRBD1 or TRBD2 (6 bases each). With 4 bases removed from V and 6 bases from J, the gap between germline ends came to 22 bases. The CDR3 is 17 amino acids. The germline V gene has CDR1 LGHNA and CDR2 YSLEER. In DNA form, the CDR3 reads TGCGCCAGCAGCCGGAGTGGGGGCGGGGATGCTAGCAATGAGCAGTTCTTC. This encodes CASSRSGGGDASNEQFF.

This clonotype was counted ten times or more. This rearrangement joins TRBV7-9 to TRBJ2-7; a weak D match, TRBD1 (5 bases). Trimming took off 5 bases at V and 3 bases at J, with 11 bases between the two ends. Per germline, CDR1 SEHNR and CDR2 FQNEAQ (reference sequence). The CDR3 has 13 residues. The CDR3, as DNA: TGTGCCAGCAGCGGGGCCGTTCTCTACGAGCAGTACTTC. Encoded protein: CASSGAVLYEQYF.

This clonotype is categorized as medium-sized. The chain uses TRBV29-1 and TRBJ2-1; D ambiguous. This CDR3 has 13 amino acids. V was pared by 8 bases and J by 3 bases, with 14 bases between. Germline loops: CDR1 SQVTM, CDR2 ANQGSEA. CDR3 DNA sequence: TGCAGCTCATACATAGCCTTCTACAATGAGCAGTTCTTC. It codes for CSSYIAFYNEQFF.

This clonotype was found many times. This rearrangement joins TRBV20-1 to TRBJ2-7; D is possibly TRBD1 (6 bases). Looked up from germline, CDR1 is DFQATT and CDR2 is SNEGSKA (reference sequence). V was trimmed by 3 bases and J by 3 bases, leaving 15 bases between them. The CDR3 runs 14 residues. CDR3 sequence reads: CSARPHGQYYEQYF. CDR3 nucleotides: TGCAGTGCTAGGCCGCACGGACAGTACTACGAGCAGTACTTC.

This clonotype was observed many times. The V gene is TRBV29-1, the J gene TRBJ2-1, with no clear D. Per germline, CDR1 SQVTM and CDR2 ANQGSEA. This CDR3 has 13 residues. V gave up 7 bases and J gave up 2 bases, with 12 bases separating them. CDR3 sequence (DNA): TGCAGCGGTGAGAAAAAAACCTACAATGAGCAGTTCTTC. Encoded protein: CSGEKKTYNEQFF.

In its sample, this clonotype was seen a few times. The chain combines TRBV4-2 with TRBJ2-1; D not resolved. Germline assignment: CDR1 LGHNA and CDR2 YNFKEQ. V lost 0 bases, J lost 4 bases, and 7 bases lay in between. The CDR3 extends over 14 amino acids. CDR3 residues: CASSQDGSYNEQFF. CDR3 in DNA: TGTGCCAGCAGCCAAGACGGCAGTTACAATGAGCAGTTCTTC.

This clonotype has ten or more counts. The chain combines TRBV5-5 with TRBJ1-1, with 7 bases matching TRBD1. Trimming took 2 bases from V and 10 from J; bases not matched to a gene: 8. This CDR3 contains 13 residues. The germline V gene has CDR1 SGHKS and CDR2 YYEKEE (reference sequence). Written as DNA, the CDR3 is TGTGCCAGCAGCTTATCTCTTCCAGGGGGAGCTTTCTTT. It translates to CASSLSLPGGAFF. The full variable domain, completed using reference TRBV5-5 and TRBJ1-1, is DAGVTQSPTHLIKTRGQQVTLRCSPISGHKSVSWYQQVLGQGPQFIFQYYEKEERGRGNFPDRFSARQFPNYSSELNVNALLLGDSALYLCASSLSLPGGAFFGQGTRLTVV.

The chain links TRBV14 to TRBJ1-2; tentatively, D is TRBD1 (6 bases). The CDR3 is 16 amino acids. Germline loops: CDR1 SGHDN, CDR2 FVKESK. Trimming shortened V by 5 bases and J by 4 bases, and 20 bases separated the two germline ends. CDR3 protein: CASSEGFGGAGYGYTF. The CDR3 DNA reads as TGTGCCAGCAGCGAAGGTTTCGGGGGCGCGGGCTATGGCTACACCTTC.

Within the sample, this clonotype is medium-sized (0.01 to 0.1%). V is TRBV10-1 and J is TRBJ1-2; D unresolved. The CDR3 has 8 amino acids. The V gene's germline CDR1 is WNHNN and CDR2 SYGVQD (reference sequence). CDR3 sequence: CCPDGYTF. CDR3 nucleotide sequence: TGCTGTCCGGATGGCTACACCTTC.

This clonotype was observed many times. This chain connects TRBV7-4 to TRBJ2-7; possibly TRBD2 for D (5 bases). This CDR3 has 16 amino acids. The germline CDR1 and CDR2 sequences are SGHVT and SQSDAQ. With 4 bases removed from V and 2 bases from J, the gap between germline ends came to 18 bases. The CDR3 loop reads CASSSKGRTFTYEQYF. In DNA form, the CDR3 reads TGTGCCAGCAGCTCAAAGGGTAGGACTTTCACCTACGAGCAGTACTTC.

This sequence joins TRBV6-2 or TRBV6-3 and TRBJ1-1; 7 nucleotides align to TRBD1. Germline V lookup: CDR1 MNHEY, CDR2 SVGEGT. The ends lost 2 bases at V and 0 bases at J; junction bases unmatched: 3. CDR3 length: 15 amino acids. The CDR3 loop reads CASSYPGQMNTEAFF. The CDR3 region has the DNA TGTGCCAGCAGTTACCCGGGACAGATGAACACTGAAGCTTTCTTT.

This clonotype occurred a few times. The rearrangement uses TRBV7-3 and TRBJ2-1; TRBD1 matches at 7 bases. Germline V lookup: CDR1 SGHTA, CDR2 FQGTGA. The V and J ends lost 1 base and 4 bases, in that order; junction bases with no gene match: 4. The CDR3 totals 15 residues. CDR3 sequence: CASSLNRGEYNEQFF. DNA of the CDR3: TGTGCCAGCAGCTTAAACAGGGGAGAATACAATGAGCAGTTCTTC.

This clonotype has a handful of counts. The chain employs TRBV7-2 and TRBJ2-3; D is ambiguous. This CDR3 comprises 14 residues. Trimming cost V 5 bases and J 3 bases, with 12 bases left between them. Germline V gene data show CDR1 as SGHTA and CDR2 as FQGNSA. The CDR3 spells CASSGEGLTDTQYF. For the CDR3, the DNA is TGTGCCAGCAGCGGAGAAGGGTTGACAGATACGCAGTATTTT.

The table lists this clonotype with a few counts. The CDR3 here is CASSFRGASPGEKLFF. The CDR3 bases are TGTGCCAGCAGCTTCCGGGGGGCCAGCCCCGGTGAAAAACTGTTTTTT. V is TRBV5-5 and J is TRBJ1-4; maybe TRBD1 (6 bases). This CDR3 has 16 residues. V shed 2 bases and J shed 7 bases, with 18 bases lying between them. The germline V gene encodes CDR1 SGHKS and CDR2 YYEKEE (reference sequence).

The genes are TRBV7-2 and TRBJ1-1; D is unresolved. The V gene's germline CDR1 is SGHTA and CDR2 FQGNSA. CDR3 length equals 13 residues. V was cut by 1 base and J by 12 bases, with 15 bases left in between. CDR3: CASSLDAGFAPFF. Written as DNA, the CDR3 is TGTGCCAGCAGCTTAGACGCGGGATTTGCTCCTTTCTTT.

This clonotype was seen many times. V and J are TRBV5-5 and TRBJ2-1, with 11 bases identical to TRBD2. The CDR3 consists of 15 residues. Germline V CDR1 and CDR2: SGHKS, YYEKEE (reference sequence). The V segment lost 2 bases and the J segment 6 bases; nucleotides outside the gene matches: 4. CDR3 DNA: TGTGCCAGCAGCTTATTAGCGGGGGGGACCAATGAGCAGTTCTTC. Amino acids: CASSLLAGGTNEQFF. Supplemented by reference TRBV5-5 and TRBJ2-1, the full variable domain reads DAGVTQSPTHLIKTRGQQVTLRCSPISGHKSVSWYQQVLGQGPQFIFQYYEKEERGRGNFPDRFSARQFPNYSSELNVNALLLGDSALYLCASSLLAGGTNEQFFGPGTRLTVL.

This clonotype qualifies as medium-sized (0.01 to 0.1%). This chain connects TRBV12-3 or TRBV12-4 to TRBJ2-7; D remains unclear. V lost 3 bases to trimming and J lost 0 bases, with 12 bases between them. This CDR3 region has 15 residues. In nucleotides, the CDR3 is TGTGCCAGCAGTTTTGACGGTCTACGCTCCTACGAGCAGTACTTC. Translated, it gives CASSFDGLRSYEQYF.

The sample holds many counts of this clonotype. The chain is built from TRBV5-4 and TRBJ2-7; D tentatively fits TRBD1 or TRBD2 (5 bases each). Germline CDR1 is SGHNT and CDR2 is YYREEE (reference sequence). The germline V and J ends were trimmed by 1 base and 2 bases, with 10 bases remaining between them. The CDR3 is 14 residues long. The CDR3 coding sequence is TGTGCCAGCAGCTTGCGTGGGGACCCCTACGAGCAGTACTTC. This codes for CASSLRGDPYEQYF.

The table lists this clonotype with many counts. The chain combines TRBV19 with TRBJ2-7; 7 bases align to TRBD1. CDR1 is LNHDA and CDR2 is SQIVND in the germline V gene (reference sequence). The V segment lost 4 bases and the J segment 1 base; nucleotides outside the gene matches: 7. The CDR3 spans 15 residues. In nucleotides, the CDR3 is TGTGCCAGTAGTAGGAACAGGGGCGGATCCTACGAGCAGTACTTC. Protein sequence: CASSRNRGGSYEQYF.

This clonotype was found many times. The chain combines TRBV7-9 with TRBJ1-2; D may be TRBD1 (6 bases). Trimming took 4 bases from V and 7 from J, leaving 16 bases between them. The CDR3 runs to 14 residues. Germline V gene sequence: CDR1 SEHNR, CDR2 FQNEAQ (reference sequence). The CDR3 here is CASSSDRSFRGYTF. The CDR3 bases are TGTGCCAGCAGCTCAGACAGGTCCTTCCGTGGCTACACCTTC.

This clonotype was counted ten times or more. The rearrangement links TRBV20-1 to TRBJ2-3, with no clear D. The germline gives CDR1 DFQATT, CDR2 SNEGSKA (reference sequence). V lost 5 bases to trimming and J lost 0 bases, with 9 bases between them. This CDR3 has 13 amino acids. This chain's CDR3 is CSAAMGSTDTQYF. Written as DNA, the CDR3 is TGCAGTGCTGCGATGGGGAGCACAGATACGCAGTATTTT.

This chain uses TRBV7-3 with TRBJ2-2; 9 bases fit TRBD2. There are 17 residues in the CDR3. J gave up 3 bases and V 4 bases, and 9 bases lay outside the gene matches. The germline V gene encodes CDR1 SGHTA and CDR2 FQGTGA. For the CDR3, the DNA is TGTGCCAGCAGCTCCTTTTCTAGCGGGGCTTACACCGGGGAGCTGTTTTTT. Its protein product is CASSSFSSGAYTGELFF.

This clonotype was observed at least ten times. V is TRBV25-1 and J is TRBJ2-7; D could derive from TRBD1 or TRBD2 (5 bases each). The V gene's germline CDR1 is MGHDK and CDR2 SYGVNS. The V gene lost 4 bases and the J gene lost 2 bases, with 6 bases spanning the gap. The CDR3 spans 12 residues. The CDR3 region is CASSVGAYEQYF. The CDR3 region has the DNA TGTGCCAGCAGTGTGGGGGCCTACGAGCAGTACTTC.

Only one count was recorded for this clonotype. The J gene is TRBJ2-1, the V gene TRBV4-3, with 10 bases lining up with TRBD1. Germline-derived CDR1 and CDR2 are LGHNA and YSLEER. Trimming took 3 bases from V and 13 from J; bases not matched to a gene: 6. The CDR3 contains 13 residues. Here the CDR3 DNA reads TGCGCCAGCAGCCATACGACAGGGGGCAGTCAGTTCTTC. Translated, it gives CASSHTTGGSQFF.

Many counts were recorded for this clonotype. In DNA form, the CDR3 reads TGTGCCAGCAGCACTACGCAAACAGGGTTTGGTAATTCACCCCTCCACTTT. The encoded protein is CASSTTQTGFGNSPLHF. The chain joins TRBV7-9 to TRBJ1-6; tentatively, D is TRBD1 (6 bases). V lost 5 bases and J 6 bases, leaving 20 bases between the germline ends. The CDR3 is 17 amino acids. Germline V CDR1 and CDR2: SEHNR, FQNEAQ (reference sequence).